The 4 T cell receptor beta chains below were found in one sample sequenced in a study of T cells in Graves' hyperthyroidism and ophthalmopathy. The source material, RNA transcripts, was used to amplify TCR beta CDR3 regions. Primed by the HTBI set, a first-round RT-PCR was run on the TCR CDR3. TCRdb used MiXCR to reprocess the multiplex PCR reads, holding one entry per CDR3 protein. The sample lists 200,000 to 250,000 distinct CDR3 sequences, around 18% occurring once. Sample: blood. All receptors come from a man aged 35-49 years with Graves' hyperthyroidism.

Many counts were recorded for this clonotype. The chain combines TRBV7-2 with TRBJ2-7; D call uncertain. The CDR3 spans 11 residues. V lost 6 bases and J lost 3, with 6 bases in between. Germline loops: CDR1 SGHTA, CDR2 FQGNSA. The CDR3 protein is CASSSLYEQYF. In DNA form, the CDR3 reads TGTGCCAGCAGTTCCCTCTACGAGCAGTACTTC.

This clonotype was recorded a few times. The V gene is TRBV7-2, the J gene TRBJ1-4; D remains unclear. This CDR3 is built from 16 residues. The V gene lost 1 base and the J gene lost 4 bases, with 13 bases spanning the gap. Germline CDR1 is SGHTA and CDR2 is FQGNSA. CDR3 DNA: TGTGCCAGCAGCTTAGAAACAATAGGGTTTAATGAAAAACTGTTTTTT. The encoded protein is CASSLETIGFNEKLFF.

This clonotype has ten or more counts. The V call is TRBV19, the J call TRBJ2-2; TRBD1 matches 7 bases. The germline CDR1 and CDR2 sequences are LNHDA and SQIVND (reference sequence). This CDR3 spans 14 amino acids. J gave up 2 bases and V 11 bases, and 8 bases lay outside the gene matches. CDR3 protein: CAAAGGSNTGELFF. CDR3 DNA: TGTGCCGCCGCAGGGGGATCAAACACCGGGGAGCTGTTTTTT.

This clonotype was detected ten times or more. The chain recombines TRBV7-3 with TRBJ1-2, with TRBD1 matching over 7 bases. CDR1 and CDR2 (germline): SGHTA, FQGTGA. V was clipped by 0 bases and J by 8 bases; unmatched bases: 3. The CDR3 consists of 13 residues. CDR3 coding DNA: TGTGCCAGCAGCTTAACACAGGGGCACGGCTACACCTTC. Its translation is CASSLTQGHGYTF.